This TCR beta chain appears in the sequencing data of a study of cytomegalovirus exposure and HLA in healthy donors. The PCR made use of 60 Vbeta and 13 Jbeta primers. Method: immunoSEQ multiplex PCR; TCRdb's copy keeps in-frame clones and lacks some. Its listing shows under 200,000 clones. The CDR3 is 16 residues long. Trimming took off 3 bases at V and 0 bases at J, with 10 bases between the two ends. Germline V lookup: CDR1 SGHRS, CDR2 YFSETQ. The sequenced sample consisted of PBMCs. This receptor was identified in a man aged 30 to 45 in good health and CMV-seronegative. V is TRBV5-1 and J is TRBJ1-6; D is ambiguous. CDR3: CASSYMGSSYNSPLHF. CDR3 DNA: TGCGCCAGCAGCTACATGGGGAGCTCCTATAATTCACCCCTCCACTTT.